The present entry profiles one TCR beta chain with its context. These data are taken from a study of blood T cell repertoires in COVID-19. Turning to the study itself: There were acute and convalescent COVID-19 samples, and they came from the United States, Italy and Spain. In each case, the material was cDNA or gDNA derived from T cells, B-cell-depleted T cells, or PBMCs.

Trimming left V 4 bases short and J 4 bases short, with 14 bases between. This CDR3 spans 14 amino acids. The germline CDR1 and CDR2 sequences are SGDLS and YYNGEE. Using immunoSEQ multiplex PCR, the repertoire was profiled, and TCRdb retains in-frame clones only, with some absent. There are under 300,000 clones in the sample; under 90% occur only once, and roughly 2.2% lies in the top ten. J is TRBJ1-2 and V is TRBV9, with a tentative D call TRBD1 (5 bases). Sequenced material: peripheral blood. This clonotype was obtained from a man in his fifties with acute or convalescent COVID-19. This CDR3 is CASSPGIGGYGYTF. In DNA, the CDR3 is TGTGCCAGCAGCCCCGGAATCGGGGGCTATGGCTACACCTTC.